This TCR beta chain was obtained from a study of blood T cell repertoires in COVID-19. Study summary: Sources were T cells, B-cell-depleted T cells, or PBMCs; the material itself was cDNA or gDNA.

The trim removed 3 bases at V and 0 bases at J, leaving 5 bases unmatched. The CDR3 has 15 amino acids. Germline lookup yields CDR1 KGHSH and CDR2 LQKENI. Participants, roughly 18 to 90 years old, spanned some 23 US areas. Participants reported their clinical history, and cohort assignment relied on those reports. How the authors handled the data: Estimated nucleated cell counts came from reference gene primer amplification. The protocol was immunoSEQ multiplex PCR, while the TCRdb copy is restricted to in-frame clones and leaves out a portion. The V and J calls and the clone size are those of that table, but D and trimming were determined from the DNA. This table holds roughly 150,000 clones, more than 65% found once.

This chain uses TRBV18 with TRBJ2-7; 7 bases line up with TRBD1. This TCR came from a man aged 55 to 70 who had recovered from COVID-19. Sequencing was done on a sample of PBMCs or T cells enriched from blood (not recorded which). CDR3 region: CASSPTGTVSYEQYF. Written as DNA, the CDR3 is TGTGCCAGCTCACCTACCGGGACAGTCTCCTACGAGCAGTACTTC. Based on the CDR3 plus reference TRBV18 and TRBJ2-7, the full variable domain is NAGVMQNPRHLVRRRGQEARLRCSPMKGHSHVYWYRQLPEEGLKFMVYLQKENIIDESGMPKERFSAEFPKEGPSILRIQQVVRGDSAAYFCASSPTGTVSYEQYFGPGTRLTVT.